This T cell receptor beta chain was sequenced in a study of T cell changes during pregnancy in multiple sclerosis. The V end lost 2 bases, the J end lost 3 bases, and 9 bases lay between the germline ends. Per the germline V gene, CDR1 is MRHNA and CDR2 is SNTAGT. The CDR3 loop spans 14 amino acids. The method was immunoSEQ multiplex PCR; TCRdb's version includes in-frame clones alone and lacks a portion of them. The repertoire holds 10,000 to 15,000 clones, more than 70% seen once, with approximately 7.7% in the top ten. Sequencing used CD8+ T cells from peripheral blood mononuclear cells, obtained in the second trimester of pregnancy. The source of this sequence is a female donor in good health, enrolled as a control in a pregnancy study. This sequence joins TRBV6-4 and TRBJ2-3, with D tentatively TRBD1 (6 bases). The CDR3 DNA follows: TGTGCCAGCAGTGACCAGGGGCAGACAGATACGCAGTATTTT. Amino acid sequence: CASSDQGQTDTQYF.